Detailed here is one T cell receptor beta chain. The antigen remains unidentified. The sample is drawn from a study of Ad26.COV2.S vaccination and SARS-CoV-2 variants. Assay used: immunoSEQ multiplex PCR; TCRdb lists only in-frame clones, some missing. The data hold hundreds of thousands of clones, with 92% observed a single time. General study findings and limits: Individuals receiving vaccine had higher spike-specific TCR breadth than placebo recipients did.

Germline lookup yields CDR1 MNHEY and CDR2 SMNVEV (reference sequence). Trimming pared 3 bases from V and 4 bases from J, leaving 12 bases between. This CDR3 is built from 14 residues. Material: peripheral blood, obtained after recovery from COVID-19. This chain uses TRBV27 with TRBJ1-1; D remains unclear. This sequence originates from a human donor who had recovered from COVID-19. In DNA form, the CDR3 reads TGTGCCAGCAGTTTGTCCGGGATTGGCACTGAAGCTTTCTTT. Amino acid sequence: CASSLSGIGTEAFF.